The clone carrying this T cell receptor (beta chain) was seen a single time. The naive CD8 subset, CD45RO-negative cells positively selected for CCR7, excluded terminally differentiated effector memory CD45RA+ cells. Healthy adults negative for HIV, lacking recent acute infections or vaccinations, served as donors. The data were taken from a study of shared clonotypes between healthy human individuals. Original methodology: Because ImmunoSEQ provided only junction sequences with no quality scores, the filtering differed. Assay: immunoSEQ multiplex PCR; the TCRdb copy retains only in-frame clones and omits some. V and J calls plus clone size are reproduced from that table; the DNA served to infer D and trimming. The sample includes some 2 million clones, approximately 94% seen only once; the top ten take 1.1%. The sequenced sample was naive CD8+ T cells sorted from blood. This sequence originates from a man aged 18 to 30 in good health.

The CDR3, as DNA: TGTGCCATCAGTGAGTCCCAGGGAGGTGCTGAGCAGTTCTTC. Amino acid sequence: CAISESQGGAEQFF. The rearrangement uses TRBV10-3 and TRBJ2-1; perhaps TRBD2 as D (6 bases). The V gene lost 0 bases and the J gene lost 9 bases, with 12 bases spanning the gap. CDR3 length: 14 amino acids. In germline, CDR1 is ENHRY, CDR2 SYGVKD.